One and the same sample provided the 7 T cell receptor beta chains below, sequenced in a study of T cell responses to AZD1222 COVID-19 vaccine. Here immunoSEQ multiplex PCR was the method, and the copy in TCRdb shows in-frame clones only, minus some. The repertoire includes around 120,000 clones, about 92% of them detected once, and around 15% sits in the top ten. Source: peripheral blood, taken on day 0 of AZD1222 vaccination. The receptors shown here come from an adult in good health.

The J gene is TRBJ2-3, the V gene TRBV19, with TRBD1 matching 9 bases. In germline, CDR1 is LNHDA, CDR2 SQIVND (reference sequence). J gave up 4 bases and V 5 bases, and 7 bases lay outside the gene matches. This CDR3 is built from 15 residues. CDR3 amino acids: CASSSGQGYADTQYF. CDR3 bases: TGTGCCAGTAGTTCTGGACAGGGGTATGCAGATACGCAGTATTTT.

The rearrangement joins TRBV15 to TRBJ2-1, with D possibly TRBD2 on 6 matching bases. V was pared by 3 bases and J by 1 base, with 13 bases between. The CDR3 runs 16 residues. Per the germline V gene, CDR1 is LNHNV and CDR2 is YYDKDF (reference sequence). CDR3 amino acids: CATSRRWGVSYNEQFF. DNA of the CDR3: TGTGCCACCAGCAGGAGGTGGGGGGTGTCCTACAATGAGCAGTTCTTC.

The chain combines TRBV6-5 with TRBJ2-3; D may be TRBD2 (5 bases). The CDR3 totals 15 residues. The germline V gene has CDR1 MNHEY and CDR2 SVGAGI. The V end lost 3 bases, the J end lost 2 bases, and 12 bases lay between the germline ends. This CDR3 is CASSYSGGHTDTQYF. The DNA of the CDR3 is TGTGCCAGCAGTTATTCGGGCGGGCACACAGATACGCAGTATTTT.

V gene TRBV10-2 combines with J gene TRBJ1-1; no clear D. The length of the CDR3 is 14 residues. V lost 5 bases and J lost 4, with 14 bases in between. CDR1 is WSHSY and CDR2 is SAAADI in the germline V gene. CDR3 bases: TGCGCCAGCAGTCCTCAATTGACTGTCACTGAAGCTTTCTTT. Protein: CASSPQLTVTEAFF.

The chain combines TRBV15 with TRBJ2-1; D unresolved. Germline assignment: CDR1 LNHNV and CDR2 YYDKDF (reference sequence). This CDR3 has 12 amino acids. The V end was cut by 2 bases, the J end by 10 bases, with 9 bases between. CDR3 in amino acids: CATSRPLREQFF. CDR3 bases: TGTGCCACCAGCAGACCACTCAGGGAGCAGTTCTTC.

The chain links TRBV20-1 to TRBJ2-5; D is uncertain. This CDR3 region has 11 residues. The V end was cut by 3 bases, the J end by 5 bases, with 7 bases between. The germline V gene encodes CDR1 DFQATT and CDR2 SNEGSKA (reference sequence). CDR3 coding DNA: TGCAGTGCTAGGCATATGGAGACCCAGTACTTC. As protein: CSARHMETQYF.

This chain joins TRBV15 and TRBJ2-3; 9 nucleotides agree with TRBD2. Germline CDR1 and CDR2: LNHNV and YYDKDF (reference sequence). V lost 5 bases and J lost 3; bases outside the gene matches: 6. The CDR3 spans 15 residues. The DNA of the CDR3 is TGTGCCACCAGCTATAGCGGGAGTTGGACAGATACGCAGTATTTT. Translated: CATSYSGSWTDTQYF. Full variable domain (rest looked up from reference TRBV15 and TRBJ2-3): DAMVIQNPRYQVTQFGKPVTLSCSQTLNHNVMYWYQQKSSQAPKLLFHYYDKDFNNEADTPDNFQSRRPNTSFCFLDIRSPGLGDTAMYLCATSYSGSWTDTQYFGPGTRLTVL.